This entry lists 17 T cell receptor beta chains sequenced from one sample in a study of CD8+ T cells in alopecia areata. cDNA reverse transcribed from extracted RNA served as the sequencing template. Clones were read by immunoSEQ multiplex PCR, and TCRdb kept only the in-frame ones, dropping some. The table shows 200,000 to 250,000 clones, with about two thirds occurring only once. The sample was CD4+ T cells sorted from blood, taken at week 0. The receptors were gathered from a human donor with alopecia areata.

The chain employs TRBV5-1 and TRBJ1-4; no reliable D call. CDR1 is SGHRS, CDR2 YFSETQ, per germline. Trimming pared 0 bases from V and 6 bases from J, leaving 9 bases between. The CDR3 is made up of 14 amino acids. CDR3 nucleotides: TGCGCCAGCAGCTTGGCGAGGAATTATGAAAAACTGTTTTTT. Translation gives CASSLARNYEKLFF.

This sequence joins TRBV27 and TRBJ2-3; D uncertain. V was shortened by 8 bases and J by 6 bases, with 12 bases between the two germline ends. From germline, CDR1 is MNHEY and CDR2 SMNVEV (reference sequence). The CDR3 extends over 12 amino acids. The CDR3 reads CASRSPGDTQYF. The CDR3 DNA is TGTGCCAGCCGATCCCCAGGTGATACGCAGTATTTT.

This sequence joins TRBV19 and TRBJ1-6, with 8 bases matching TRBD1. With 5 bases clipped from V and 6 bases from J, the junction kept 6 bases outside the gene matches. Per germline, CDR1 LNHDA and CDR2 SQIVND (reference sequence). This CDR3 spans 15 amino acids. The CDR3 is CASSPRTGFNSPLHF. CDR3 DNA sequence: TGTGCCAGTAGTCCGCGGACAGGGTTTAATTCACCCCTCCACTTT.

Details on this clone: Distinct nucleotide sequences in the sample also encode this CDR3. The rearrangement uses TRBV9 and TRBJ2-5; 11 bases align to TRBD2. V lost 2 bases and J lost 2; bases outside the gene matches: 2. The length of the CDR3 is 15 residues. Germline V lookup: CDR1 SGDLS, CDR2 YYNGEE. The chain's CDR3 is CASSVLAGGQETQYF. CDR3 sequence (DNA): TGTGCCAGCAGCGTCCTAGCGGGGGGTCAAGAGACCCAGTACTTC.

CDR3 sequence (DNA): TGTGCCACCAGCAGAGGAGGCCAAGCCAAAAACATTCAGTACTTC. The encoded protein is CATSRGGQAKNIQYF. V is TRBV15 and J is TRBJ2-4; D gene uncertain. Germline CDR1 reads LNHNV; CDR2 reads YYDKDF (reference sequence). V lost 1 base and J 0 bases, leaving 7 bases between the germline ends. The CDR3 totals 15 residues.

The chain joins TRBV14 to TRBJ2-7; D tentatively fits TRBD1 or TRBD2 (5 bases each). The V and J ends lost 2 bases and 5 bases respectively, with 19 bases between them. This CDR3 is 16 amino acids long. The germline gives CDR1 SGHDN, CDR2 FVKESK. The CDR3 DNA reads TGTGCCAGCAGCCAAAGGTCAAACTGGGACGCAGACGAGCAGTACTTC. Translation: CASSQRSNWDADEQYF.

This clone was recorded once. The V and J genes are TRBV29-1 and TRBJ1-1; D may be TRBD1 (5 bases). Between the trimmed V and J ends, which lost 7 bases and 4 bases, there was a span of 10 bases. The CDR3 is 11 amino acids. Germline CDR1 and CDR2: SQVTM and ANQGSEA. CDR3 nucleotides: TGCAGCGGGAGACAGTTCACTGAAGCTTTCTTT. It yields the protein CSGRQFTEAFF.

This chain connects TRBV29-1 to TRBJ2-1, with a weak D call TRBD2 (6 bases). With 7 bases removed from V and 6 bases from J, the gap between germline ends came to 13 bases. Germline lookup yields CDR1 SQVTM and CDR2 ANQGSEA. The CDR3 extends over 12 amino acids. CDR3 sequence reads: CSAGTSSNEQFF. The CDR3 nucleotides read TGCAGCGCGGGTACTAGCAGCAATGAGCAGTTCTTC.

This chain connects TRBV29-1 to TRBJ1-5, with D perhaps TRBD1 (6 bases). CDR1 is SQVTM, CDR2 ANQGSEA, per germline. The length of the CDR3 is 13 residues. V lost 8 bases, J lost 2 bases, and 13 bases lay in between. CDR3 protein: CSPNREGNQPQHF. In nucleotides, the CDR3 is TGCAGCCCCAACAGGGAGGGCAATCAGCCCCAGCATTTT.

This clone was observed once. The CDR3 loop reads CASSATGNEKLFF. DNA of the CDR3: TGTGCCAGCAGCGCAACCGGGAACGAAAAACTGTTTTTT. The rearrangement joins TRBV5-6 to TRBJ1-4, with D uncertain. V lost 4 bases to trimming and J lost 8 bases, with 12 bases between them. CDR3 size: 13 residues. Germline V gene data show CDR1 as SGHDT and CDR2 as YYEEEE.

The chain employs TRBV13 and TRBJ1-2; a possible D gene is TRBD1 (5 bases). Per the germline V gene, CDR1 is PRHDT and CDR2 is FYEKMQ (reference sequence). Deletions cut 0 bases from V and 5 bases from J, with 13 bases between. The CDR3 consists of 15 residues. CDR3 amino acids: CASSLGGGTDYGYTF. The CDR3 coding sequence is TGTGCCAGCAGCTTAGGCGGTGGGACGGATTATGGCTACACCTTC.

The V call is TRBV29-1, the J call TRBJ2-5, with 9 nucleotides matching TRBD1. CDR1 and CDR2 from the germline V gene are SQVTM and ANQGSEA. The junction had 8 bases not matched to a gene; V was cut back by 4 bases and J by 5 bases. This CDR3 contains 14 residues. The CDR3 protein is CSVVGTGYGETQYF. The CDR3 DNA sequence: TGCAGCGTTGTAGGGACAGGGTATGGGGAGACCCAGTACTTC.

The rearrangement joins TRBV2 to TRBJ1-1; D possibly corresponds to TRBD1 (5 bases). Germline lookup yields CDR1 SNHLY and CDR2 FYNNEI. Trimming took off 6 bases at V and 4 bases at J, with 12 bases between the two ends. The CDR3 runs 13 residues. CDR3 sequence (DNA): TGTGCCAGCAGGGTAGAGGGGCGCACTGAAGCTTTCTTT. Its translation: CASRVEGRTEAFF.

J is TRBJ1-2 and V is TRBV10-3; D gene uncertain. This CDR3 has 11 amino acids. Trimming stripped 8 bases from V and 3 bases from J, with 7 bases between. The germline CDR1 and CDR2 sequences are ENHRY and SYGVKD. The DNA of the CDR3 is TGTGCCATCGGGTCAGACTATGGCTACACCTTC. It codes for CAIGSDYGYTF.

V is TRBV2 and J is TRBJ1-2; no reliable D call. Germline lookup yields CDR1 SNHLY and CDR2 FYNNEI. This CDR3 region has 14 residues. V lost 5 bases, J lost 2 bases, and 12 bases lay in between. The CDR3 DNA is TGTGCCAGCAGTTACCGGACGGACAACTATGGCTACACCTTC. Protein product: CASSYRTDNYGYTF.

The chain links TRBV2 to TRBJ1-6, with a weak D call TRBD1 (5 bases). Germline V gene lookup returns CDR1 SNHLY and CDR2 FYNNEI. The CDR3 sequence is 13 residues long. Deletions cut 7 bases from V and 7 bases from J, with 11 bases between. The CDR3 sequence is CASTTGPNSPLHF. Written as DNA, the CDR3 is TGTGCCAGCACAACGGGGCCGAATTCACCCCTCCACTTT.

The chain is built from TRBV2 and TRBJ2-5; 12 positions match TRBD2. The CDR3 consists of 16 residues. V shed 7 bases and J 1 base; nucleotides not matched to a gene: 7. Germline V gives CDR1 SNHLY, CDR2 FYNNEI. CDR3 sequence: CASTKLAGGSQETQYF. The CDR3 DNA reads TGTGCCAGCACGAAACTAGCGGGGGGAAGCCAAGAGACCCAGTACTTC.